This T cell receptor beta chain was recovered during a study of blood T cells in healthy people across ages. Sample-barcoded 5' priming and a J-beta primer mix drove a second PCR of roughly 6 to 12 cycles. MiXCR, applied by TCRdb to the 5' RACE reads, yields one record per CDR3 protein. Of 1,500,000 or so distinct CDR3 sequences in the sample, around 59% were seen once. Germline V gene lookup returns CDR1 SEHNR and CDR2 FQNEAQ (reference sequence). Deletions cut 5 bases from V and 3 bases from J, with 13 bases between. The CDR3 loop spans 14 amino acids. This clonotype turned up a few times. This TCR was sampled from a man in his late teens or twenties in good health. This sequence joins TRBV7-9 and TRBJ1-2, with no clear D. The sample consisted of blood. CDR3 sequence: CASSDSRWDYGYTF. The CDR3, as DNA: TGTGCCAGCAGCGACTCAAGGTGGGACTATGGCTACACCTTC.